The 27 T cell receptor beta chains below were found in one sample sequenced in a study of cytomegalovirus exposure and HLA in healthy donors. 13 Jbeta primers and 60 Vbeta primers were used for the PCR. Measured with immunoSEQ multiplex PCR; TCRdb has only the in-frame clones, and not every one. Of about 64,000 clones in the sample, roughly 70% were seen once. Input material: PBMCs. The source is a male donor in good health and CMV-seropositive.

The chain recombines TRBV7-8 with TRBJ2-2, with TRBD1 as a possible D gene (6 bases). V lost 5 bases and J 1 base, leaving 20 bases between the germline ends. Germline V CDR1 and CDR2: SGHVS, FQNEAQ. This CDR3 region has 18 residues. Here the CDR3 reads CASSPRTAILWNTGELFF. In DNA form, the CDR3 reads TGTGCCAGCAGCCCCCGGACAGCAATACTCTGGAACACCGGGGAGCTGTTTTTT.

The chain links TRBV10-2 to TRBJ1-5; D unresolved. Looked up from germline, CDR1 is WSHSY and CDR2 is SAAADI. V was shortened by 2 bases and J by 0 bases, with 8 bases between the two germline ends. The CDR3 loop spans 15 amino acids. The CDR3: CASSETGNSNQPQHF. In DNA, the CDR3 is TGCGCCAGCAGTGAGACGGGTAATAGCAATCAGCCCCAGCATTTT.

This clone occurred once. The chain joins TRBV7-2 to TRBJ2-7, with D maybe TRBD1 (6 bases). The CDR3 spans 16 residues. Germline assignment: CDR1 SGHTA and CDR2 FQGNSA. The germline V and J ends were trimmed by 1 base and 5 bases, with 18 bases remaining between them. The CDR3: CASSLVGGQGSHEQYF. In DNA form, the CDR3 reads TGTGCCAGCAGCTTAGTAGGCGGGCAGGGGTCCCACGAGCAGTACTTC.

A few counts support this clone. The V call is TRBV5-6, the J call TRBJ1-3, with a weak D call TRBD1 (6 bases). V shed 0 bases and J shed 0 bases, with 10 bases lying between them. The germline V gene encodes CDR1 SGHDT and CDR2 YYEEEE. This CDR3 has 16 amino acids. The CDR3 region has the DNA TGTGCCAGCAGCTTGGCCCGGGACAACTCTGGAAACACCATATATTTT. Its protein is CASSLARDNSGNTIYF.

The DNA for the CDR3 is TGTGCCAGCAGCGGATCCATTACTAGCGGGAGGCCCAACGAGCAGTACTTC. Amino acids: CASSGSITSGRPNEQYF. The chain couples TRBV5-6 to TRBJ2-7; 12 bases are shared with TRBD2. The CDR3 has 17 residues. Germline V gene data show CDR1 as SGHDT and CDR2 as YYEEEE. J gave up 5 bases and V 4 bases, and 13 bases lay outside the gene matches.

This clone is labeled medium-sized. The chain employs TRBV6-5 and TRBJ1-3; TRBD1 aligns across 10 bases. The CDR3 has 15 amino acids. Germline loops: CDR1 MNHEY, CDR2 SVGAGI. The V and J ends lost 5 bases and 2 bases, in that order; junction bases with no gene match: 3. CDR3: CASSQGQGTGNTIYF. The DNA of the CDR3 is TGTGCCAGCAGTCAGGGACAGGGGACTGGAAACACCATATATTTT.

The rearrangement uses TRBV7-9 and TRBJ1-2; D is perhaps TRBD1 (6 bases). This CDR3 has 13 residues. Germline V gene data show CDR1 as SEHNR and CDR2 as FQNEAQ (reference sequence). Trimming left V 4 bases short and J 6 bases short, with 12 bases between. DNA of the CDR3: TGTGCCAGCAGCTCAGGACAGACCCATGGCTACACCTTC. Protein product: CASSSGQTHGYTF.

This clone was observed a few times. In DNA, the CDR3 is TGTGCCAGCAGCTTCGGCAGGGTCGAATCACCCCTCCACTTT. Encoded protein: CASSFGRVESPLHF. This chain links TRBV5-5 with TRBJ1-6, with D tentatively TRBD1 (5 bases). The CDR3 loop spans 14 amino acids. Germline CDR1 and CDR2: SGHKS and YYEKEE (reference sequence). V dropped 2 bases and J dropped 10 bases, with 13 bases sitting between them.

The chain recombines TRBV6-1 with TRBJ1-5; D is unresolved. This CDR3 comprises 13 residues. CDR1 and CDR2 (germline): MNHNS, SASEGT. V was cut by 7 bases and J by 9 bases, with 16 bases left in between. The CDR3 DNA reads TGTGCCAGCACCCAAGACCCTGGGCGGCCCCAGCATTTT. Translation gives CASTQDPGRPQHF.

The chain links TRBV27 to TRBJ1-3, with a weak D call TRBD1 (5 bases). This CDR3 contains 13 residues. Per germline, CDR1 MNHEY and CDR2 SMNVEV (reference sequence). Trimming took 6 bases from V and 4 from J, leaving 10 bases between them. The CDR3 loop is CASSPGGGNTIYF. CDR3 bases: TGTGCCAGCAGCCCGGGGGGAGGAAACACCATATATTTT.

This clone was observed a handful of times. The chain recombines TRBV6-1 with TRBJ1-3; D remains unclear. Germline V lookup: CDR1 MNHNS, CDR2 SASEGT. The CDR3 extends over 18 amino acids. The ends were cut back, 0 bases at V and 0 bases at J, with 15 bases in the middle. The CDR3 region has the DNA TGTGCCAGCAGTGAAGCTCCCGTGGGAGGCCTCTCTGGAAACACCATATATTTT. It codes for CASSEAPVGGLSGNTIYF.

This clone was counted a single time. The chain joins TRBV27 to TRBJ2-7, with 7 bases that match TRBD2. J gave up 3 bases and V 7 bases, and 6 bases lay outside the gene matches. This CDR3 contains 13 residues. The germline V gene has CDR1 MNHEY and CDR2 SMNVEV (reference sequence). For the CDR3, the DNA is TGTGCCAGCACCCCAAGGGAGGGCTACGAGCAGTACTTC. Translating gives CASTPREGYEQYF.

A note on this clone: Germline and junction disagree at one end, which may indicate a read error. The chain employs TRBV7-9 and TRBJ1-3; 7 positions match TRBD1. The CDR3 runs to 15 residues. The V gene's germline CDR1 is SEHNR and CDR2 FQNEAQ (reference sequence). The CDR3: CSSSFSTGSGNTIYF. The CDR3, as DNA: TGTTCCAGCAGCTTCTCGACAGGGTCCGGAAACACCATATATTTT.

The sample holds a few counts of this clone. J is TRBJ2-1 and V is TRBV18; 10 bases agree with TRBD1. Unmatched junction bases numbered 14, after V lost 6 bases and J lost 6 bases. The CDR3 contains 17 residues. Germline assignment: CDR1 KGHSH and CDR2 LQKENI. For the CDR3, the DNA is TGTGCCAGCTCCCAGCGACAGGGGGCATCAGTTGGCAATGAGCAGTTCTTC. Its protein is CASSQRQGASVGNEQFF.

The CDR3 here is CASSFPGGYGYTF. The CDR3 bases are TGTGCCAGCAGCTTCCCAGGGGGCTATGGCTACACCTTC. The chain has TRBV5-6 and TRBJ1-2, with 7 nucleotides matching TRBD1. The germline V gene has CDR1 SGHDT and CDR2 YYEEEE. The CDR3 extends over 13 amino acids. V trimming: 2 bases; J trimming: 4 bases; junction bases outside the gene matches: 2. Using reference TRBV5-6 and TRBJ1-2 for the parts outside the CDR3, the full variable domain is DAGVTQSPTHLIKTRGQQVTLRCSPKSGHDTVSWYQQALGQGPQFIFQYYEEEERQRGNFPDRFSGHQFPNYSSELNVNALLLGDSALYLCASSFPGGYGYTFGSGTRLTVV.

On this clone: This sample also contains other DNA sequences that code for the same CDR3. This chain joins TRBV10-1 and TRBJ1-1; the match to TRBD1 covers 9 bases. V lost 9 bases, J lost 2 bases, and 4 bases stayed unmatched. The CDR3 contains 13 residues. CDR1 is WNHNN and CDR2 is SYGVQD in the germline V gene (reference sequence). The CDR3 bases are TGCGCCAGTTCGGGACAGGGCAACACTGAAGCTTTCTTT. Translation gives CASSGQGNTEAFF.

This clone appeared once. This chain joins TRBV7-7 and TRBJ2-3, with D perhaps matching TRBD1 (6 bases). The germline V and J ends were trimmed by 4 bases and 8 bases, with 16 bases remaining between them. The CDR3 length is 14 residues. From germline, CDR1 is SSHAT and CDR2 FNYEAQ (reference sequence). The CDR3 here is CASSSAGQTGTQYF. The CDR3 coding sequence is TGTGCCAGCAGCTCCGCCGGACAGACGGGTACGCAGTATTTT.

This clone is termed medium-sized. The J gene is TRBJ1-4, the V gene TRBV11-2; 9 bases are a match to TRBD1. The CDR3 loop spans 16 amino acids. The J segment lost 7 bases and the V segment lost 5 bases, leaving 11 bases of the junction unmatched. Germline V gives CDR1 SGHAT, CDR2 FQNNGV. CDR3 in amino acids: CASSPRSGTGFEKLFF. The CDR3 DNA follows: TGTGCCAGCAGCCCACGCTCCGGGACAGGGTTTGAAAAACTGTTTTTT.

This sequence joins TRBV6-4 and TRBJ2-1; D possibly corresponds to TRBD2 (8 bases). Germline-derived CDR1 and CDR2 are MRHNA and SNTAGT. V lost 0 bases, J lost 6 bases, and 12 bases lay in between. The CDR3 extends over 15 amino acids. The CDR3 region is CASSDSTGTSNEQFF. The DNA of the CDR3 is TGTGCCAGCAGTGACTCGACAGGGACTAGCAATGAGCAGTTCTTC.

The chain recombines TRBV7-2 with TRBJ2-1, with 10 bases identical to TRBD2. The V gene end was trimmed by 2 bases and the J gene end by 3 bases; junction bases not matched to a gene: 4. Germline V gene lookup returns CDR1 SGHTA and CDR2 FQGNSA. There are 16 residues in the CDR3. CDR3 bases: TGTGCCAGCAGCTTATGGGCTAGCGGGAGCTACAATGAGCAGTTCTTC. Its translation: CASSLWASGSYNEQFF.

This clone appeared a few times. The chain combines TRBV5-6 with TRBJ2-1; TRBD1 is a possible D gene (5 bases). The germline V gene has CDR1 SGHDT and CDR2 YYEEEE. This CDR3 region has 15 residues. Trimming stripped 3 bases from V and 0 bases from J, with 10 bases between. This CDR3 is CASSSTGPSYNEQFF. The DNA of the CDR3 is TGTGCCAGCAGCTCCACAGGTCCCTCCTACAATGAGCAGTTCTTC.

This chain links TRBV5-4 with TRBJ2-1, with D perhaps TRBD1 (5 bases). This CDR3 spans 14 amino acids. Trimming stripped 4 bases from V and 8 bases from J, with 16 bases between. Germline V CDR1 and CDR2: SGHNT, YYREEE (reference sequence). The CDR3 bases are TGTGCCAGCAGCGCGGACATCAGTGGGGATGAGCAGTTCTTC. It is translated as CASSADISGDEQFF.

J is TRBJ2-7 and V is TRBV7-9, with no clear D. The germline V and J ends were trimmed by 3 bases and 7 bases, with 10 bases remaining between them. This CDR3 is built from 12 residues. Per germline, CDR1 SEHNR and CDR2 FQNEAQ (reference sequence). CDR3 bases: TGTGCCAGCAGCTTCCCGGGTGGAGAGCAGTACTTC. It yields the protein CASSFPGGEQYF.

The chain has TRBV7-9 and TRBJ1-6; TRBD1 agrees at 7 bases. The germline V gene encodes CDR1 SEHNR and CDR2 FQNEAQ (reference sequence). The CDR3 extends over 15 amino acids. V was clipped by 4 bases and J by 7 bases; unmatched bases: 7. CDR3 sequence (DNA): TGTGCCAGCAGCTCCGAGGGGGCTTGGAATTCACCCCTCCACTTT. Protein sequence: CASSSEGAWNSPLHF.

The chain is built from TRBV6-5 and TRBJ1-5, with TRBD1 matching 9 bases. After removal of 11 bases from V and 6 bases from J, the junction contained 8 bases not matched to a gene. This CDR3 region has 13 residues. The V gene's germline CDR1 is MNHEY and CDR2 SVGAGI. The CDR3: CAGDRGSGQPQHF. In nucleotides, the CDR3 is TGTGCCGGAGACAGGGGGTCTGGTCAGCCCCAGCATTTT.

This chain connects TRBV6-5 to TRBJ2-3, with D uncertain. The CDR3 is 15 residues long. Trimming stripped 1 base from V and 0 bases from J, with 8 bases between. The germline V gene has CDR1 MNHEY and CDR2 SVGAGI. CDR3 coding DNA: TGTGCCAGCAGTTACTACAGCCCTAGCACAGATACGCAGTATTTT. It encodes CASSYYSPSTDTQYF.

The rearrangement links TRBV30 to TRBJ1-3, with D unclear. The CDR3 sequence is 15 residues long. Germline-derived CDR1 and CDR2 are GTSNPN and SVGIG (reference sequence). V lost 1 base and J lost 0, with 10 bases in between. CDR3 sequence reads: CAWSGIDSSGNTIYF. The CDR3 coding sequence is TGTGCCTGGAGTGGTATCGATAGCTCTGGAAACACCATATATTTT. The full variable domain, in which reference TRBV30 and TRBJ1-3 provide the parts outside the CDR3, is SQTIHQWPATLVQPVGSPLSLECTVEGTSNPNLYWYRQAAGRGLQLLFYSVGIGQISSEVPQNLSASRPQDRQFILSSKKLLLSDSGFYLCAWSGIDSSGNTIYFGEGSWLTVV.